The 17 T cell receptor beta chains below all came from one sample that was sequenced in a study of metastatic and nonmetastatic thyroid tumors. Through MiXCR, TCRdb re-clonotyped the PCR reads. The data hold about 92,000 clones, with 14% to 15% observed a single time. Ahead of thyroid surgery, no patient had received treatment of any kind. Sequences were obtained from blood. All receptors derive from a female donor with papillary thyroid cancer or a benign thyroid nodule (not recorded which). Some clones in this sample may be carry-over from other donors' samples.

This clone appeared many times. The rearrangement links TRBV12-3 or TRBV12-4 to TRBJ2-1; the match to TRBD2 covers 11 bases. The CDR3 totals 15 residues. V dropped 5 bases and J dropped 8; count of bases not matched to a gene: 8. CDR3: CASSPRLAGSDEQFF. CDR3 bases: TGTGCCAGCAGTCCCCGACTAGCGGGGTCCGATGAGCAGTTCTTC.

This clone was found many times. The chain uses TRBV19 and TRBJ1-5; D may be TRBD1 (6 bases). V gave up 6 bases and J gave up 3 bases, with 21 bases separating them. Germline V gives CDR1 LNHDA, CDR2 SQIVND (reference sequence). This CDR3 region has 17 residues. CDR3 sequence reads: CASRWVGLQGNNQPQHF. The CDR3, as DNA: TGTGCCAGTAGATGGGTCGGGTTACAGGGAAACAATCAGCCCCAGCATTTT.

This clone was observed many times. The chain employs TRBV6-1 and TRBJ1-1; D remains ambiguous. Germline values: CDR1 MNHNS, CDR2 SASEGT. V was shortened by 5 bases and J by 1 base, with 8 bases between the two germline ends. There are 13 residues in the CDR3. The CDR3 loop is CASSSYPNTEAFF. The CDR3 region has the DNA TGTGCCAGCAGTTCGTATCCGAACACTGAAGCTTTCTTT.

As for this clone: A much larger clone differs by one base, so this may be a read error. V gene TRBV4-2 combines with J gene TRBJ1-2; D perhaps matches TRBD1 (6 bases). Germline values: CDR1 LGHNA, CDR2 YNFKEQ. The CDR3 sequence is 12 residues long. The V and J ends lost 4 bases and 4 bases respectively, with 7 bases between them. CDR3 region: CASSRQAYGYTF. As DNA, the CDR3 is TGTGCCAGCAGCCGACAGGCCTATGGCTACACCTTC.

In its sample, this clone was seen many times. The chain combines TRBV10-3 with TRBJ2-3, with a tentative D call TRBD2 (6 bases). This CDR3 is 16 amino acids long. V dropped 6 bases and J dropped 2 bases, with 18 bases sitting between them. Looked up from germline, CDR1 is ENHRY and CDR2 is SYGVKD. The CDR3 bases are TGTGCCATCAGGCGGGGAGATAGCGGATCCACAGATACGCAGTATTTT. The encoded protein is CAIRRGDSGSTDTQYF.

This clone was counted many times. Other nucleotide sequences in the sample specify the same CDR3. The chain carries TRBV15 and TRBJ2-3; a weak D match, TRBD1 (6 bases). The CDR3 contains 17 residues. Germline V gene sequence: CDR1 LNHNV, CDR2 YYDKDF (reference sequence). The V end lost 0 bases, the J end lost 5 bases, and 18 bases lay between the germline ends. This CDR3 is CATSRDPPGAQGDTQYF. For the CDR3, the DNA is TGTGCCACCAGCAGAGATCCCCCAGGGGCCCAGGGAGATACGCAGTATTTT.

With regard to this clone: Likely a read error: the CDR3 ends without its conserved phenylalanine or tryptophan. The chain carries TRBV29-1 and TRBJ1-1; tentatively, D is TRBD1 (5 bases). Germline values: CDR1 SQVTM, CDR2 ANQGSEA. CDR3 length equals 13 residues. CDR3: CGVYRQPNTEAFS. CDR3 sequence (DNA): TGCGGCGTTTACCGACAGCCGAACACTGAAGCTTTCTCT.

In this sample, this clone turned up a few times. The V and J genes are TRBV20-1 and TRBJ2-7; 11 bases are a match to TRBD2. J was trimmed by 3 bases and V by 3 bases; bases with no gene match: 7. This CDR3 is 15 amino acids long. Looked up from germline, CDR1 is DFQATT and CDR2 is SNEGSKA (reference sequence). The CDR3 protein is CSASDTSGGIYEQYF. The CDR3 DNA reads TGCAGTGCTAGTGATACTAGCGGGGGAATCTACGAGCAGTACTTC.

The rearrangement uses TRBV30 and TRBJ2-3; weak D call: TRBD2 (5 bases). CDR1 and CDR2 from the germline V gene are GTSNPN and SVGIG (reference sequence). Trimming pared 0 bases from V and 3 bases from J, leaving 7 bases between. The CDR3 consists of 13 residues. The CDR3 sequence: CAWSVTSTDTQYF. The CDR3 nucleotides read TGTGCCTGGAGTGTTACTAGTACAGATACGCAGTATTTT.

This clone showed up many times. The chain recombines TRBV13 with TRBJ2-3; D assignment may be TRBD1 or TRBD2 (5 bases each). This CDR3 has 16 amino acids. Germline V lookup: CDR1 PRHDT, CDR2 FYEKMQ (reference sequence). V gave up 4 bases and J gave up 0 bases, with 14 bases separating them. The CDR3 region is CASSSWGTSSTDTQYF. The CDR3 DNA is TGTGCCAGCAGCTCCTGGGGGACCTCTAGCACAGATACGCAGTATTTT.

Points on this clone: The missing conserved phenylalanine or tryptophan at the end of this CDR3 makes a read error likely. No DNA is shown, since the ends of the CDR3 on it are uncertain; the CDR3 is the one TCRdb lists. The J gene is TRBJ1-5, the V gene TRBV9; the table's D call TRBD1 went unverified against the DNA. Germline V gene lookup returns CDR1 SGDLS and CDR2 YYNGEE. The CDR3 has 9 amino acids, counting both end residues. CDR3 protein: CASRPGTGV.

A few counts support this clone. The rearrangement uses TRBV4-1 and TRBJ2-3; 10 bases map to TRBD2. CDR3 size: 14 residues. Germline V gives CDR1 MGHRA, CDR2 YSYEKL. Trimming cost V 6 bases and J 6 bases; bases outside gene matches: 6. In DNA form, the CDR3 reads TGCGCCAGCAGGAGCGGGGGGGCCGCGGATACGCAGTATTTT. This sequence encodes CASRSGGAADTQYF.

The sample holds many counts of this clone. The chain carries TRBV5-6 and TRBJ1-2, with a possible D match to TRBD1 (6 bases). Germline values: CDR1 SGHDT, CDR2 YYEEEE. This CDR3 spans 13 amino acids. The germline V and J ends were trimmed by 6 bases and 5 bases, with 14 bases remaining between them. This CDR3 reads CASTRGEGYGYTF. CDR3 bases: TGTGCCAGCACCAGGGGTGAGGGATATGGCTACACCTTC.

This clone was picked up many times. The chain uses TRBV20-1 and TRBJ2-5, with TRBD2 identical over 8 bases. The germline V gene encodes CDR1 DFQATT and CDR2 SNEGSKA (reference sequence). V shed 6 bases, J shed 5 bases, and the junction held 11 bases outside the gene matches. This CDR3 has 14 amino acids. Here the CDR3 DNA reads TGCAGTGCCCTCCGGCGGGGGGCCCGGGAGACCCAGTACTTC. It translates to CSALRRGARETQYF.

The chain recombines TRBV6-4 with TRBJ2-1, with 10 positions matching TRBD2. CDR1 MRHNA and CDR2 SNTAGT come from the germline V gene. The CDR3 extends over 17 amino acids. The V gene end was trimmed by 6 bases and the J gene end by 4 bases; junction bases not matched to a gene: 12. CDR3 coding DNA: TGTGCCAGCAGATTCGAGACTAGCGGGCTCCCTTACAATGAGCAGTTCTTC. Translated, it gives CASRFETSGLPYNEQFF.

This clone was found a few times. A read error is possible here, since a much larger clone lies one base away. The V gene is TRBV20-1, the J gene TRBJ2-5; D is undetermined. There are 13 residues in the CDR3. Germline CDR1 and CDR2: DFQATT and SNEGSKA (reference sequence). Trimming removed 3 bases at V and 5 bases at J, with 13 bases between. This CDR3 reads CSASAMSLETQYF. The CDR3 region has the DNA TGCAGTGCTAGCGCAATGTCTCTGGAGACCCAGTACTTC.

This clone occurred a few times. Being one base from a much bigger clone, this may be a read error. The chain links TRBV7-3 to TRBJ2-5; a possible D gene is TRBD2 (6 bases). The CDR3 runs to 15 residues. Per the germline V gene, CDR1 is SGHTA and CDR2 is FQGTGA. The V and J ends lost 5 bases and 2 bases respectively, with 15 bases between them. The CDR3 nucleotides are TGTGCCAGCAGCCCCTGGTGTAGCGGACAAGAGACCCAGTACTTC. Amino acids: CASSPWCSGQETQYF.